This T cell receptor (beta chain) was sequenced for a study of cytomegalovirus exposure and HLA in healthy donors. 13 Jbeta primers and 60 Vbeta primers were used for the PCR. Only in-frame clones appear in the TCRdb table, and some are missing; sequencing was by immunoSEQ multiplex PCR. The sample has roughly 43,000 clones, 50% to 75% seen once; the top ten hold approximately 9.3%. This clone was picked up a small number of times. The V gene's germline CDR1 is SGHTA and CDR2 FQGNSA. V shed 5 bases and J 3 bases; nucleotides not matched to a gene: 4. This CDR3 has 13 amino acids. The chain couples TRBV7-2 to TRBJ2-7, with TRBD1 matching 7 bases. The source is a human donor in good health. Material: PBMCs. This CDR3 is CASSHRQGYEQYF. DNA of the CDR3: TGTGCCAGCAGCCACCGACAGGGCTACGAGCAGTACTTC.